This T cell receptor beta chain is from a study of T cell changes during pregnancy in multiple sclerosis. CDR1 is SGHRS and CDR2 is YFSETQ in the germline V gene. The CDR3 sequence is 15 residues long. V lost 0 bases and J lost 6, with 16 bases in between. Assay used: immunoSEQ multiplex PCR; TCRdb lists only in-frame clones, some missing. The sample holds tens of thousands of clones, roughly 90% seen once. This receptor was identified in a female donor with multiple sclerosis, enrolled in a pregnancy study. The V gene is TRBV5-1, the J gene TRBJ2-7, with TRBD2 as a possible D gene (6 bases). This sample comprised CD8+ T cells from peripheral blood mononuclear cells, obtained after pregnancy. CDR3 amino acids: CASSLGWGVTSEQYF. CDR3 DNA sequence: TGCGCCAGCAGCTTGGGCTGGGGGGTGACTTCCGAGCAGTACTTC.